The 5 T cell receptor beta chains below were found in one sample sequenced in a study of shared clonotypes between healthy human individuals. Assay: immunoSEQ multiplex PCR; the TCRdb copy retains only in-frame clones and omits some. In the table there are some 2,100,000 clones, approximately 96% of which are singletons. The source material was naive CD4+ T cells sorted from blood. Noted subset: CD45RA+ positively selected. Every receptor here comes from a man aged 18 to 35 in good health.

The rearrangement links TRBV2 to TRBJ2-2; D possibly matches TRBD1 or TRBD2 (5 bases each). The CDR3 covers 16 residues. Germline V gene lookup returns CDR1 SNHLY and CDR2 FYNNEI. V gave up 0 bases and J gave up 4 bases, with 12 bases separating them. CDR3: CASSEARGSGTGELFF. The DNA of the CDR3 is TGTGCCAGCAGTGAAGCACGGGGCTCAGGCACCGGGGAGCTGTTTTTT.

The sample holds a few counts of this clone. The chain combines TRBV6-1 with TRBJ1-6, with D possibly being TRBD1 (5 bases). The germline gives CDR1 MNHNS, CDR2 SASEGT. V was trimmed by 0 bases and J by 5 bases, leaving 14 bases between them. This CDR3 has 17 amino acids. The CDR3 protein is CASSEAEGSSNNSPLHF. The CDR3 DNA is TGTGCCAGCAGTGAAGCAGAGGGGTCTTCTAATAATTCACCCCTCCACTTT.

The chain recombines TRBV4-2 with TRBJ1-4, with a possible D match to TRBD1 (5 bases). The V end was cut by 4 bases, the J end by 5 bases, with 14 bases between. CDR3 length: 15 amino acids. Germline assignment: CDR1 LGHNA and CDR2 YNFKEQ. The CDR3: CASSPGGTGNEKLFF. For the CDR3, the DNA is TGTGCCAGCAGCCCTGGGGGGACGGGAAATGAAAAACTGTTTTTT.

V is TRBV2 and J is TRBJ1-1, with a possible D match to TRBD1 (6 bases). Germline lookup yields CDR1 SNHLY and CDR2 FYNNEI. V dropped 2 bases and J dropped 5 bases, with 12 bases sitting between them. This CDR3 is 14 amino acids long. The CDR3, as DNA: TGTGCCAGCAGTGAACAGGGGAGTCGGACTGAAGCTTTCTTT. Protein: CASSEQGSRTEAFF.

This chain joins TRBV30 and TRBJ1-5; the D gene is possibly TRBD1 (5 bases). With 2 bases removed from V and 3 bases from J, the gap between germline ends came to 11 bases. CDR1 is GTSNPN and CDR2 is SVGIG in the germline V gene (reference sequence). The length of the CDR3 is 14 residues. The CDR3 is CAWSRQGINQPQHF. CDR3 DNA: TGTGCCTGGAGTCGCCAGGGTATCAATCAGCCCCAGCATTTT.